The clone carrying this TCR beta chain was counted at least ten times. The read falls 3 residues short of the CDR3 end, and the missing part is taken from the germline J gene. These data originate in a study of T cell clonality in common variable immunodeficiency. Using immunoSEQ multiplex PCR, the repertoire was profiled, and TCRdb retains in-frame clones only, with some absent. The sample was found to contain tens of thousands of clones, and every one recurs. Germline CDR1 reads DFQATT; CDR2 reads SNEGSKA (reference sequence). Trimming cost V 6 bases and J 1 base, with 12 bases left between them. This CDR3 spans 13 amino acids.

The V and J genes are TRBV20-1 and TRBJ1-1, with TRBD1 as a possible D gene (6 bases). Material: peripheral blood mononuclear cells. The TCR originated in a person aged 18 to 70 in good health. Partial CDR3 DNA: TGCAGTGCAGATAACAGGGAGAACACTGAA. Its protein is CSADNRENTE. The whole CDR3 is CSADNRENTEAFF.